A single sample gave rise to the 31 T cell receptor beta chains below, sequenced in a study of T cells in Graves' hyperthyroidism and ophthalmopathy. Using RNA transcripts as the source, TCR beta CDR3 regions were amplified. When the TCR CDR3 underwent first-round RT-PCR, the HTBI primer set was used. TCRdb called the multiplex PCR reads again in MiXCR, with one record for every CDR3 protein. The sample consists of hundreds of thousands of distinct CDR3 sequences, approximately 20% of them appearing once. The sequencing input was blood. These receptors were collected from a man aged 40-50 years with Graves' ophthalmopathy.

This clonotype was observed a few times. A much larger clone lies a single base off, so this may be a read error. V and J are TRBV6-1 and TRBJ1-5; TRBD1 matches at 12 bases. Germline CDR1 reads MNHNS; CDR2 reads SASEGT. The CDR3 sequence is 15 residues long. The CDR3 loop is CAGSEEGQGAQPQHF. In DNA, the CDR3 is TGTGCCGGCAGTGAGGAGGGACAGGGGGCTCAGCCCCAGCATTTT.

This clonotype appeared a few times. The chain links TRBV2 to TRBJ1-2; possible D gene TRBD1, 5 bases. This CDR3 has 14 residues. Trimming took 4 bases from V and 5 from J, leaving 14 bases between them. The germline CDR1 and CDR2 sequences are SNHLY and FYNNEI. CDR3 amino acids: CASSGTGLGYGYTF. CDR3 in DNA: TGTGCCAGCAGTGGGACGGGACTAGGTTATGGCTACACCTTC.

This clonotype showed up many times. The chain employs TRBV20-1 and TRBJ2-7, with D maybe TRBD2 (6 bases). The germline V and J ends were trimmed by 3 bases and 7 bases, with 13 bases remaining between them. This CDR3 spans 12 amino acids. Germline CDR1 reads DFQATT; CDR2 reads SNEGSKA (reference sequence). The DNA of the CDR3 is TGCAGTGCTAGTAAGCGGGCGCGGGAGCAGTACTTC. It encodes CSASKRAREQYF.

This chain links TRBV3-1 with TRBJ1-2, with TRBD1 as a possible D gene (5 bases). Trimming took off 3 bases at V and 3 bases at J, with 20 bases between the two ends. The CDR3 runs 17 residues. The germline CDR1 and CDR2 sequences are LGHDT and YNNKEL (reference sequence). In DNA form, the CDR3 reads TGTGCCAGCAGCCAGACTCCGGGACGACCCGATGACTATGGCTACACCTTC. Amino acid sequence: CASSQTPGRPDDYGYTF.

This clonotype occurred a few times. The chain combines TRBV9 with TRBJ2-1, with TRBD2 identical over 8 bases. This CDR3 is 19 amino acids long. Germline V gene sequence: CDR1 SGDLS, CDR2 YYNGEE. Trimming cost V 0 bases and J 1 base; bases outside gene matches: 12. CDR3 DNA sequence: TGTGCCAGCAGCGTAGGCCCTCGACTAGCGAGTTCATCCTACAATGAGCAGTTCTTC. Amino acid sequence: CASSVGPRLASSSYNEQFF.

About this clonotype: Its ends do not fully match the called genes, so a read error is possible. V and J are TRBV11-2 and TRBJ2-3; TRBD2 might be the D (5 bases). Germline V CDR1 and CDR2: SGHAT, FQNNGV. The CDR3 is 18 residues long. The CDR3 nucleotides are TGCGCCAGCAGCCAAGAGCGACGGGGAAGCGGAGGCACAGATACGCAGTATTTT. Translated, it gives CASSQERRGSGGTDTQYF. Based on the CDR3 plus reference TRBV11-2 and TRBJ2-3, the full variable domain is EAGVAQSPRYKIIEKRQSVAFWCNPISGHATLYWYQQILGQGPKLLIQFQNNGVVDDSQLPKDRFSAERLKGVDSTLKIQPAKLEDSAVYLCASSQERRGSGGTDTQYFGPGTRLTVL.

The chain is built from TRBV5-5 and TRBJ2-7; 9 bases match TRBD2. The CDR3 is 15 amino acids. The ends lost 0 bases at V and 4 bases at J; junction bases unmatched: 5. Germline CDR1 is SGHKS and CDR2 is YYEKEE (reference sequence). The CDR3: CASSLGQLAGYEQYF. The CDR3, as DNA: TGTGCCAGCAGCTTGGGGCAACTAGCGGGTTACGAGCAGTACTTC.

In the case of this clonotype: This may come from a read error, since a much larger clone is one base off. The V and J genes are TRBV6-5 and TRBJ2-7; D may correspond to TRBD1 or TRBD2 (5 bases each). Germline V gene sequence: CDR1 MNHEY, CDR2 SVGAGI. This CDR3 is 14 amino acids long. As DNA, the CDR3 is TGTGCCAGCAGTTACAGGGGACGACCCTACGAGCGGTACTTC. It codes for CASSYRGRPYERYF.

The chain has TRBV6-5 and TRBJ1-1, with D tentatively TRBD1 (5 bases). CDR1 MNHEY and CDR2 SVGAGI come from the germline V gene. This CDR3 comprises 13 residues. Trimming took 2 bases from V and 3 from J, leaving 7 bases between them. DNA for the CDR3: TGTGCCAGCAGTTACGGGGGATACACTGAAGCTTTCTTT. This codes for CASSYGGYTEAFF.

The V and J genes are TRBV30 and TRBJ1-3; no firm D call. Germline assignment: CDR1 GTSNPN and CDR2 SVGIG (reference sequence). Trimming took off 0 bases at V and 0 bases at J, with 24 bases between the two ends. The CDR3 loop spans 20 amino acids. In DNA form, the CDR3 reads TGTGCCTGGAGTGTAAGTTGGGCAGACCCCTCATACTTCTCTGGAAACACCATATATTTT. Amino acids: CAWSVSWADPSYFSGNTIYF.

The rearrangement uses TRBV14 and TRBJ2-7, with 11 bases fitting TRBD1. The V segment lost 1 base and the J segment 6 bases; nucleotides outside the gene matches: 5. Germline CDR1 SGHDN, CDR2 FVKESK. The CDR3 is 15 amino acids. CDR3 nucleotide sequence: TGTGCCAGCAGCCAAGGCCGGACAGGGGGCGGCGAGCAGTACTTC. Translation: CASSQGRTGGGEQYF.

This clonotype was seen a handful of times. CDR3 nucleotides: TGTGCCATCAGTGAAGGACTAGCGGGGGGGCCCACAGATACGCAGTATTTT. Protein sequence: CAISEGLAGGPTDTQYF. V is TRBV10-3 and J is TRBJ2-3, with 15 bases that match TRBD2. V trimming: 3 bases; J trimming: 2 bases; junction bases outside the gene matches: 3. Germline CDR1 reads ENHRY; CDR2 reads SYGVKD. The CDR3 sequence is 17 residues long.

This clonotype was recorded a few times. V gene TRBV29-1 combines with J gene TRBJ2-1; the D gene is possibly TRBD2 (6 bases). V was clipped by 8 bases and J by 4 bases, with 15 bases between them. The CDR3 loop spans 13 amino acids. Per the germline V gene, CDR1 is SQVTM and CDR2 is ANQGSEA. CDR3 nucleotides: TGCAGCCTTGCGGGGCGGCCATACAATGAGCAGTTCTTC. It yields the protein CSLAGRPYNEQFF.

This clonotype was recorded many times. The rearrangement links TRBV28 to TRBJ1-5; D gene uncertain. Trimming left V 9 bases short and J 1 base short, with 19 bases between. The CDR3 is made up of 16 amino acids. Looked up from germline, CDR1 is MDHEN and CDR2 is SYDVKM. Here the CDR3 reads CASYGVWEPSNQPQHF. The CDR3 nucleotides are TGTGCCAGTTACGGGGTCTGGGAACCAAGCAATCAGCCCCAGCATTTT.

This chain uses TRBV9 with TRBJ2-5; a weak D match, TRBD2 (5 bases). CDR1 is SGDLS and CDR2 is YYNGEE in the germline V gene. The CDR3 covers 15 residues. Trimming left V 3 bases short and J 5 bases short, with 17 bases between. The CDR3 reads CASSASRGTGETQYF. The CDR3 nucleotides are TGTGCCAGCAGCGCCTCCCGGGGAACTGGGGAGACCCAGTACTTC.

In its sample, this clonotype was seen many times. V is TRBV11-2 and J is TRBJ1-2; 9 bases fit TRBD1. V was clipped by 1 base and J by 5 bases; unmatched bases: 14. The CDR3 extends over 18 amino acids. CDR1 SGHAT and CDR2 FQNNGV come from the germline V gene. The DNA of the CDR3 is TGTGCCAGCAGCTTAGCAAGGCACCAGGACAGGGGAAGATATGGCTACACCTTC. Protein product: CASSLARHQDRGRYGYTF.

This clonotype was recorded many times. The rearrangement joins TRBV7-2 to TRBJ2-1, with D unclear. V was trimmed by 3 bases and J by 3 bases, leaving 6 bases between them. Germline CDR1 SGHTA, CDR2 FQGNSA. The CDR3 is 13 amino acids. CDR3 loop: CASSFPGYNEQFF. The DNA for the CDR3 is TGTGCCAGCAGCTTCCCCGGCTACAATGAGCAGTTCTTC.

The chain links TRBV9 to TRBJ2-1; D possibly matches TRBD1 or TRBD2 (5 bases each). CDR3 length equals 14 residues. Germline CDR1 SGDLS, CDR2 YYNGEE. With 3 bases removed from V and 5 bases from J, the gap between germline ends came to 12 bases. As DNA, the CDR3 is TGTGCCAGCAGCGCCCCCGGGACGAACAATGAGCAGTTCTTC. It is translated as CASSAPGTNNEQFF. Complete variable domain (other parts from reference TRBV9 and TRBJ2-1): DSGVTQTPKHLITATGQRVTLRCSPRSGDLSVYWYQQSLDQGLQFLIQYYNGEERAKGNILERFSAQQFPDLHSELNLSSLELGDSALYFCASSAPGTNNEQFFGPGTRLTVL.

The sample holds many counts of this clonotype. This chain joins TRBV3-1 and TRBJ1-1, with a possible D match to TRBD1 (5 bases). Trimming removed 1 base from V and 8 bases from J, with 17 bases in between. The CDR3 loop spans 15 amino acids. CDR1 is LGHDT and CDR2 is YNNKEL in the germline V gene (reference sequence). CDR3: CASSQVGANTFEAFF. The DNA of the CDR3 is TGTGCCAGCAGCCAAGTCGGGGCCAACACTTTCGAAGCTTTCTTT.

This clonotype was seen ten or more times. The rearrangement links TRBV7-8 to TRBJ2-5; TRBD2 matches 10 bases. The germline V gene encodes CDR1 SGHVS and CDR2 FQNEAQ. Trimming at V came to 7 bases and at J to 4 bases, leaving 9 bases not matched to a gene. CDR3 length equals 15 residues. As DNA, the CDR3 is TGTGCCAGCACCCCAAGCGGGAGGGCAGTAGAGACCCAGTACTTC. The encoded protein is CASTPSGRAVETQYF.

The gene calls are TRBV5-1 and TRBJ2-1; the match to TRBD2 covers 15 bases. The junction had 6 bases not matched to a gene; V was cut back by 7 bases and J by 7 bases. Germline V gene lookup returns CDR1 SGHRS and CDR2 YFSETQ. This CDR3 comprises 15 residues. The CDR3 nucleotides read TGCGCCAGCCAACCGGGACTAGCGGGAGGTAATGAGCAGTTCTTC. Translation gives CASQPGLAGGNEQFF.

The table lists this clonotype with a few counts. V gene TRBV20-1 combines with J gene TRBJ2-1; a weak D match, TRBD2 (7 bases). Per the germline V gene, CDR1 is DFQATT and CDR2 is SNEGSKA (reference sequence). This CDR3 spans 13 amino acids. Trimming took 6 bases from V and 5 from J, leaving 14 bases between them. For the CDR3, the DNA is TGCAGTGCCCGCCGCGGGGGCCACAATGAGCAGTTCTTC. Protein: CSARRGGHNEQFF.

This sequence joins TRBV10-3 and TRBJ1-3; D call uncertain. CDR1 and CDR2 (germline): ENHRY, SYGVKD. The V end lost 1 base, the J end lost 0 bases, and 7 bases lay between the germline ends. CDR3 size: 15 residues. The CDR3 bases are TGTGCCATCAGTGAGTTTACTCGCTCTGGAAACACCATATATTTT. Protein sequence: CAISEFTRSGNTIYF.

The V gene is TRBV7-3, the J gene TRBJ2-5, with 7 bases matching TRBD1. Germline assignment: CDR1 SGHTA and CDR2 FQGTGA. V lost 0 bases and J lost 3; bases outside the gene matches: 4. The CDR3 runs to 15 residues. The CDR3 sequence: CASSLTGTVKETQYF. DNA for the CDR3: TGTGCCAGCAGCTTAACCGGGACAGTGAAAGAGACCCAGTACTTC.

The chain has TRBV4-1 and TRBJ2-6, with D tentatively TRBD1 or TRBD2 (6 bases each). CDR3 length: 20 amino acids. Germline V gene lookup returns CDR1 MGHRA and CDR2 YSYEKL. V lost 0 bases and J 0 bases, leaving 18 bases between the germline ends. CDR3 nucleotide sequence: TGCGCCAGCAGCCAAGAATATCGGGGGCTCTCTCTCTCTGGGGCCAACGTCCTGACTTTC. Translation: CASSQEYRGLSLSGANVLTF.

The chain carries TRBV6-1 and TRBJ2-7; 11 bases line up with TRBD1. Germline CDR1 and CDR2: MNHNS and SASEGT. The length of the CDR3 is 15 residues. V shed 8 bases, J shed 6 bases, and the junction held 12 bases outside the gene matches. The CDR3 here is CASGGPGTGGREQYF. CDR3 nucleotides: TGTGCCAGCGGGGGGCCCGGGACAGGGGGTCGCGAGCAGTACTTC.

This clonotype was seen more than once but under ten times. The chain couples TRBV3-1 to TRBJ2-2; D call uncertain. Germline V gene data show CDR1 as LGHDT and CDR2 as YNNKEL (reference sequence). Between the trimmed V and J ends, which lost 4 bases and 2 bases, there was a span of 14 bases. The CDR3 has 16 residues. The CDR3 protein is CASSPGVVINTGELFF. The DNA of the CDR3 is TGTGCCAGCAGCCCTGGGGTCGTTATCAACACCGGGGAGCTGTTTTTT.

To note about this clonotype: A much larger clone lies a single base off, so this may be a read error. J is TRBJ1-5 and V is TRBV28; D gene uncertain. This CDR3 is built from 14 residues. Trimming cost V 8 bases and J 7 bases, with 18 bases left between them. The germline V gene encodes CDR1 MDHEN and CDR2 SYDVKM. CDR3 residues: CASGSPVPRQPQHF. CDR3 DNA: TGTGCCAGCGGTTCGCCGGTTCCAAGGCAGCCCCAGCATTTT.

A few counts support this clonotype. V usage is TRBV29-1 and J usage is TRBJ2-1; 8 nucleotides align to TRBD2. The CDR3 totals 15 residues. The V and J ends lost 3 bases and 3 bases, in that order; junction bases with no gene match: 7. Germline loops: CDR1 SQVTM, CDR2 ANQGSEA. CDR3 in DNA: TGCAGCGTTGAGGAGGCGGGGGGCTACTACAATGAGCAGTTCTTC. Translation: CSVEEAGGYYNEQFF.

V usage is TRBV25-1 and J usage is TRBJ1-2; TRBD1 agrees at 8 bases. Germline values: CDR1 MGHDK, CDR2 SYGVNS. This CDR3 is 14 amino acids long. J gave up 4 bases and V 2 bases, and 3 bases lay outside the gene matches. For the CDR3, the DNA is TGTGCCAGCAGTGAACAGGGGGCCAGCTATGGCTACACCTTC. Translated: CASSEQGASYGYTF.

This chain uses TRBV12-3 or TRBV12-4 with TRBJ1-1; possibly TRBD1 for D (5 bases). V dropped 6 bases and J dropped 1 base, with 18 bases sitting between them. This CDR3 is built from 16 residues. The CDR3 reads CASSPPALGGNTEAFF. In nucleotides, the CDR3 is TGTGCCAGCAGCCCACCCGCACTGGGGGGGAACACTGAAGCTTTCTTT.